The rows below give T cell receptor beta chains drawn from one sample of a study of CD8 T cells in Susac syndrome. TCRdb reanalysed the immunoSEQ multiplex PCR reads using MiXCR and keeps one entry per CDR3 protein. The profile covers approximately 150,000 distinct CDR3 sequences, with around 93% appearing a single time and 0.13% taken by the ten largest. The sample consisted of CD4+ T cells from PBMCs. These receptors all stem from a human donor in good health. The CDR3 runs from the conserved cysteine through the conserved F or W. A D gene is named only where the DNA matches it firmly. Not every row has a clone size; where given, it reads once, few, many or a size class.

>-|-|TRBJ2-5|TRBV9
TGTGCCAGCGGACCTGATGGGGGGGAGACCCAGTACTTC
CASGPDGGETQYF
>TRBD1|-|TRBJ1-1|TRBV12-3/TRBV12-4
TGTGCCAGCAGTTCAAACAGGGGTGAAGCTTTCTTT
CASSSNRGEAFF
>-|-|TRBJ2-2|TRBV20-1
TGCAGTGCCCGGACCCCCACCAGAACCGGGGAGCTGTTTTTT
CSARTPTRTGELFF
>TRBD2|few|TRBJ2-7|TRBV7-9
TGTGCCAGCACCTCTCCGGGGAGGGGAAACTACGAGCAGTACTTC
CASTSPGRGNYEQYF
>TRBD2|-|TRBJ2-1|TRBV4-1
TGCGCCAGCACTCTCAAGAGCGGGGCCACCTCCTACAATGAGCAGTTCTTC
CASTLKSGATSYNEQFF
>-|-|TRBJ1-4|TRBV15
TGTGCCACCAGCAGAGATTTGGGACCTAACGAAAAACTGTTTTTT
CATSRDLGPNEKLFF
>-|-|TRBJ2-7|TRBV29-1
TGCAGCGTTGAAGATGAATACGAGCAGTACTTC
CSVEDEYEQYF
>-|once|TRBJ1-4|TRBV9
TGTGTCAGCAGCGTCGCTGGGAATGGTAATGAAAAACTGTTTTTT
CVSSVAGNGNEKLFF
>TRBD1|-|TRBJ1-4|TRBV7-9
TGTGCCAGCAGCCCATCATCGGGACAGGGAGATGAAAAACTGTTTTTT
CASSPSSGQGDEKLFF
>-|-|TRBJ1-6|TRBV3-1
TGTGCCAGCAGCCAAGAAGGTGATTCACCCCTCCACTTT
CASSQEGDSPLHF
>TRBD1|-|TRBJ2-1|TRBV10-2
TGCGCCAGCAGTGGGGGACAGGGGAACAATGAGCAGTTCTTC
CASSGGQGNNEQFF
>-|once|TRBJ2-5|TRBV13
TGTGCCAGCAGCTTAAGAGCTCCTATCCAAGAGACCCAGTACTTC
CASSLRAPIQETQYF
>-|-|TRBJ2-3|TRBV7-9
TGTGCCAGCAGCGCCCCGCAGCACACAGATACGCAGTATTTT
CASSAPQHTDTQYF
>TRBD1|once|TRBJ1-5|TRBV29-1
TGCAGCGTTGGAGGGGACAGGGGCCAGCCCCAGCATTTT
CSVGGDRGQPQHF
>-|-|TRBJ2-3|TRBV3-1
TGTGCCAGCAGCCAAGTAAACAGGGCAGAGACAGATACGCAGTATTTT
CASSQVNRAETDTQYF
>TRBD1|-|TRBJ2-6|TRBV7-3
TGTGCCAGCAGCTTAAGGGACAGGGCCTCTGGGGCCAACGTCCTGACTTTC
CASSLRDRASGANVLTF
>-|once|TRBJ1-5|TRBV2
TGTGCCAGCAGTGGGACTGGGAGCAATCACCCCCAGCATTTT
CASSGTGSNHPQHF
>TRBD1|-|TRBJ1-1|TRBV3-1
TGTGCCAGCAGTCAGGGGGCTGGGGCTGAAGCTTTCTTT
CASSQGAGAEAFF
>-|-|TRBJ1-3|TRBV7-9
TGTGCCAGCAGCTTAGAACGAGGAAACACCATATATTTT
CASSLERGNTIYF
>-|once|TRBJ2-5|TRBV14
TGTGCCAGCAGCCAAGGAGGGCTAGCACAGACCCAGTACTTC
CASSQGGLAQTQYF
>-|-|TRBJ2-2|TRBV27
TGTGCCAGCAGTCTGAGCGGACGGGCGAACACCGGGGAGCTGTTTTTT
CASSLSGRANTGELFF
>-|-|TRBJ2-5|TRBV27
TGTGCCAGCAGGTCCATCCAAGAGACCCAGTACTTC
CASRSIQETQYF
>-|-|TRBJ2-7|TRBV2
TGTGCCAGCAGCGTGACACCCTACGAGCAGTACTTC
CASSVTPYEQYF
>-|-|TRBJ2-7|TRBV20-1
TGCAGTGCTAGTGTATTGCTCCACGAGCAGTACTTC
CSASVLLHEQYF
>-|-|TRBJ1-2|TRBV2
TGTGCCAGCAAATCGGGCAGCTCCTATGGCTACACCTTC
CASKSGSSYGYTF
>-|-|TRBJ1-2|TRBV29-1
TGCAGCGACCGGTTGGGTGCCTATGGCTACACCTTC
CSDRLGAYGYTF
>TRBD2|-|TRBJ2-1|TRBV12-5
TGTGCTAGTGGTTCCCGGGGACTAGCGGGGGTCTACAATGAGCAGTTCTTC
CASGSRGLAGVYNEQFF
>-|-|TRBJ1-6|TRBV6-4
TGTGCCAGCAGTGCCTTTGGAGTTCATAATTCACCCCTCCACTTT
CASSAFGVHNSPLHF
>TRBD1|-|TRBJ1-1|TRBV10-3
TGTGCCATCAGCGACCTAAACAGGGGACAAGACACTGAAGCTTTCTTT
CAISDLNRGQDTEAFF
>-|few|TRBJ1-1|TRBV29-1
TGCAGCGTTGAACAGGGGGAAGCTTTCTTT
CSVEQGEAFF
>TRBD1|-|TRBJ2-5|TRBV15
TGTGCCACCAGAGAGGGGGCCGTCGGGGAGACCCAGTACTTC
CATREGAVGETQYF
>TRBD1|-|TRBJ2-3|TRBV29-1
TGCAGCGTTGACGACAGGGCTAAGCCGGATACGCAGTATTTT
CSVDDRAKPDTQYF